Listed below are T cell receptor beta chains from one sample, sequenced in a study of T cell responses to AZD1222 COVID-19 vaccine. The data were produced by immunoSEQ multiplex PCR, yet TCRdb's version contains in-frame clones alone and is incomplete. This table holds about 86,000 clones, 60% to 80% found once. The sequenced sample was peripheral blood, obtained on day 0 of AZD1222 vaccination. The receptors come from an adult in good health. The CDR3 runs from the conserved cysteine through the conserved F or W. D genes are given only for firm matches. Clone size is given for some rows only: seen once, a few or many times, or a class if the clone is expanded.

CDR3	DNA	V	J	D	size
CASSLDLAGVADTQYF	TGTGCCAGCAGCTTGGACCTAGCGGGAGTTGCAGATACGCAGTATTTT	TRBV7-9	TRBJ2-3	TRBD2	.
CASSHATDEAFF	TGTGCCAGCAGCCACGCGACTGATGAAGCTTTCTTT	TRBV11-2	TRBJ1-1	.	.
CASSPDRAGYGYTF	TGTGCCAGCTCACCGGACAGGGCCGGCTATGGCTACACCTTC	TRBV18	TRBJ1-2	TRBD1	.
CASSKESGRLCSYNEQFF	TGTGCCAGCAGCAAAGAAAGCGGGAGGCTATGCTCCTACAATGAGCAGTTCTTC	TRBV21-1	TRBJ2-1	.	.
CASSTTGRENQPQHF	TGTGCCAGCAGCACAACAGGGAGAGAGAATCAGCCCCAGCATTTT	TRBV5-6	TRBJ1-5	.	.
CASSEWKEGEQYF	TGCGCCAGCAGTGAATGGAAGGAGGGCGAGCAGTACTTC	TRBV10-1	TRBJ2-7	.	.
CASSLIGTGDKTQYF	TGTGCCAGCAGCTTAATCGGGACAGGGGACAAGACCCAGTACTTC	TRBV7-2	TRBJ2-5	TRBD1	once
CASSSQQGATGYTF	TGTGCCAGCAGCTCTCAACAGGGAGCCACTGGCTACACCTTC	TRBV5-6	TRBJ1-2	.	.
CASSPRTVRTGELFF	TGTGCCAGCAGCCCGCGGACCGTTCGCACCGGGGAGCTGTTTTTT	TRBV9	TRBJ2-2	.	.
CSVELAGGDTQYF	TGCAGCGTTGAGCTAGCGGGAGGGGATACGCAGTATTTT	TRBV29-1	TRBJ2-3	TRBD2	.
CASSPGPNYGYTF	TGCGCCAGCAGCCCGGGACCAAACTATGGCTACACCTTC	TRBV5-1	TRBJ1-2	.	.
CASKLRGSTDTQYF	TGTGCCAGCAAGCTCCGGGGTAGCACAGATACGCAGTATTTT	TRBV28	TRBJ2-3	.	.
CASSARRGGASTEAFF	TGTGCCAGCAGCGCCCGAAGAGGGGGGGCGAGCACTGAAGCTTTCTTT	TRBV9	TRBJ1-1	.	.
CASRQASGRGNEQFF	TGCGCCAGCAGACAGGCTAGCGGGAGAGGTAATGAGCAGTTCTTC	TRBV5-1	TRBJ2-1	TRBD2	.
CASSLGQVTDTQYF	TGTGCCAGCAGTTTAGGACAGGTCACAGATACGCAGTATTTT	TRBV28	TRBJ2-3	TRBD1	.
CASGGTGSGTQYF	TGTGCCAGCGGTGGAACGGGATCAGGGACCCAGTACTTC	TRBV28	TRBJ2-5	.	.
CASRDRQNTEAFF	TGTGCCAGTAGGGACAGGCAGAACACTGAAGCTTTCTTT	TRBV19	TRBJ1-1	TRBD1	.
CAVQGQGVFKSTEAFF	TGTGCCGTACAGGGACAGGGGGTTTTTAAGAGCACTGAAGCTTTCTTT	TRBV10-3	TRBJ1-1	TRBD1	few
CASSSRTGGETQYF	TGTGCCAGCAGCTCACGGACAGGGGGCGAGACCCAGTACTTC	TRBV7-2	TRBJ2-5	TRBD1	.
CASSARTGPGGTEAFF	TGTGCCAGCAGCGCACGGACAGGGCCTGGAGGCACTGAAGCTTTCTTT	TRBV9	TRBJ1-1	TRBD1	.
CASTRGYGYTF	TGTGCCAGCACCCGGGGCTATGGCTACACCTTC	TRBV12-3/TRBV12-4	TRBJ1-2	.	.
CASSAGLDYNEQFF	TGTGCCAGCAGTGCGGGACTAGACTACAATGAGCAGTTCTTC	TRBV27	TRBJ2-1	TRBD2	.
CASSLNRGSNTEAFF	TGTGCCAGCAGTTTAAATCGTGGAAGTAACACTGAAGCTTTCTTT	TRBV27	TRBJ1-1	.	.
CASRMIKVSNTEAFF	TGTGCCAGCAGGATGATAAAGGTGTCGAACACTGAAGCTTTCTTT	TRBV2	TRBJ1-1	.	.
CASSDRGSYEQYF	TGTGCCAGCAGTGACCGGGGTTCCTACGAGCAGTACTTC	TRBV6-1	TRBJ2-7	.	.
CASSPANTGELFF	TGTGCCAGCAGCCCCGCGAACACCGGGGAGCTGTTTTTT	TRBV7-2	TRBJ2-2	.	.
CAWTSGTSWDEQFF	TGTGCCTGGACTTCCGGGACTAGCTGGGATGAGCAGTTCTTC	TRBV30	TRBJ2-1	TRBD2	.
CASSPGSGVSYNEQFF	TGTGCCAGCAGCCCCGGGTCAGGGGTATCCTACAATGAGCAGTTCTTC	TRBV7-2	TRBJ2-1	.	.
CASRRVTRGETQYF	TGTGCCAGCAGGAGGGTGACGCGCGGGGAGACCCAGTACTTC	TRBV2	TRBJ2-5	.	.
CASLDPGQGWEKLFF	TGTGCCAGCCTCGATCCGGGACAGGGTTGGGAAAAACTGTTTTTT	TRBV28	TRBJ1-4	TRBD1	.
CASSLGKGGNQPQHF	TGTGCCAGCAGCTTGGGGAAGGGCGGCAATCAGCCCCAGCATTTT	TRBV5-8	TRBJ1-5	.	.
CASSYVIRDSLNQPQHF	TGTGCCAGCAGCTACGTAATCCGGGACAGCCTTAATCAGCCCCAGCATTTT	TRBV5-4	TRBJ1-5	TRBD1	few
CASSLRAPQGSNTGELFF	TGTGCCAGCAGCCTCAGAGCCCCACAGGGGTCGAACACCGGGGAGCTGTTTTTT	TRBV7-2	TRBJ2-2	TRBD1	.
CASSMWGDTEAFF	TGTGCCAGTAGTATGTGGGGTGATACTGAAGCTTTCTTT	TRBV19	TRBJ1-1	.	.
CASSVIRGDDSPLHF	TGTGCCAGCAGTGTAATAAGGGGAGATGATTCACCCCTCCACTTT	TRBV25-1	TRBJ1-6	.	.
CASSQEIAGVPYNEQFF	TGTGCCAGCAGCCAAGAAATAGCGGGAGTACCCTACAATGAGCAGTTCTTC	TRBV4-2	TRBJ2-1	TRBD2	many
CASSPGEGPEAFF	TGTGCCAGCTCACCAGGGGAGGGACCTGAAGCTTTCTTT	TRBV18	TRBJ1-1	.	few
CASRPVNQPQHF	TGTGCCAGCAGGCCAGTGAATCAGCCCCAGCATTTT	TRBV28	TRBJ1-5	.	.
CASSLGMNEKLFF	TGCGCCAGCAGCTTGGGGATGAATGAAAAACTGTTTTTT	TRBV5-1	TRBJ1-4	.	.
CASSASSGRATYEQYF	TGTGCCAGCAGCGCTAGTAGCGGGAGAGCCACCTACGAGCAGTACTTC	TRBV7-2	TRBJ2-7	TRBD2	.
CASSFNRDRGAFSNQPQHF	TGTGCCAGTAGTTTCAACCGGGACAGGGGGGCGTTTAGCAATCAGCCCCAGCATTTT	TRBV19	TRBJ1-5	TRBD1	.
CASSRHRGLYGYTF	TGTGCCAGCAGTCGCCACAGGGGGCTCTATGGCTACACCTTC	TRBV28	TRBJ1-2	TRBD1	.
CSGISPQGYNEQFF	TGCAGCGGAATCTCCCCGCAGGGATACAATGAGCAGTTCTTC	TRBV29-1	TRBJ2-1	.	once
CASSLLVGAGQPQHF	TGTGCCAGCAGTTTACTAGTGGGGGCTGGGCAGCCCCAGCATTTT	TRBV28	TRBJ1-5	.	.
CASSQLIGGANTIYF	TGTGCCAGCAGCCAATTAATCGGGGGGGCGAACACCATATATTTT	TRBV4-2	TRBJ1-3	.	.
CATSFGGTGGAYEQYF	TGTGCCACCAGCTTTGGGGGCACAGGCGGGGCCTACGAGCAGTACTTC	TRBV15	TRBJ2-7	.	.
CASSFLREEETQYF	TGTGCCAGCAGCTTTCTGCGGGAGGAAGAGACCCAGTACTTC	TRBV7-9	TRBJ2-5	TRBD2	.
CASSRQYLGPQHF	TGTGCCAGCAGTCGACAGTACCTGGGGCCCCAGCATTTT	TRBV27	TRBJ1-5	.	.
CASSLDIWDEQFF	TGTGCCAGCAGCTTAGATATATGGGATGAGCAGTTCTTC	TRBV11-3	TRBJ2-1	.	.
CATSDLRWGRELFF	TGTGCCACCAGTGATTTGCGTTGGGGAAGGGAGCTGTTTTTT	TRBV24-1	TRBJ2-2	.	once
CASSPAGPSSYEQYF	TGTGCCAGCAGCCCAGCCGGGCCCAGCTCCTACGAGCAGTACTTC	TRBV13	TRBJ2-7	.	.
CASSQLEEVRGRSNEQYF	TGCGCCAGCAGCCAACTGGAAGAGGTTCGGGGTCGATCCAACGAGCAGTACTTC	TRBV4-3	TRBJ2-7	.	.
CASSYQNRGSGNQPQHF	TGTGCCAGCAGTTACCAGAACCGAGGATCGGGCAATCAGCCCCAGCATTTT	TRBV6-2/TRBV6-3	TRBJ1-5	.	.
CASSRQGEDYGYTF	TGTGCCAGCAGCAGACAGGGGGAAGACTATGGCTACACCTTC	TRBV5-6	TRBJ1-2	TRBD1	.
CSAQGGHGYTF	TGCAGTGCTCAGGGGGGTCATGGCTACACCTTC	TRBV20-1	TRBJ1-2	TRBD1	few